The 19 T cell receptor beta chains presented below share a single source sample, sequenced in a study of cytomegalovirus exposure and HLA in healthy donors. Data came from immunoSEQ multiplex PCR; TCRdb stores just in-frame clones and leaves some out. The sample yields a few hundred thousand clones, around 80% seen once. Input material: PBMCs. These receptors were collected from a woman in her twenties or thirties in good health and CMV-seropositive.

This clone turned up a few times. The rearrangement uses TRBV5-1 and TRBJ2-1, with 7 bases identical to TRBD1. From germline, CDR1 is SGHRS and CDR2 YFSETQ. The CDR3 has 14 residues. Unmatched junction bases numbered 5, after V lost 3 bases and J lost 5 bases. The CDR3 region has the DNA TGCGCCAGCAGCTGGGGGACAGTCGACAATGAGCAGTTCTTC. Protein: CASSWGTVDNEQFF.

V is TRBV5-6 and J is TRBJ1-1; D is perhaps TRBD1 (5 bases). Germline values: CDR1 SGHDT, CDR2 YYEEEE. V lost 4 bases, J lost 5 bases, and 15 bases lay in between. This CDR3 region has 14 residues. In DNA form, the CDR3 reads TGTGCCAGCAGCCCGGGACGGGAAGGAACTGAAGCTTTCTTT. Encoded protein: CASSPGREGTEAFF.

The chain has TRBV13 and TRBJ2-1; 9 positions match TRBD2. Losses at the gene ends were 0 bases for V and 9 bases for J; bases not matched to a gene: 6. The CDR3 runs to 15 residues. Germline assignment: CDR1 PRHDT and CDR2 FYEKMQ (reference sequence). The CDR3 sequence: CASSLGAGGIGEQFF. The CDR3 DNA follows: TGTGCCAGCAGCTTAGGGGCGGGAGGGATCGGTGAGCAGTTCTTC.

The gene calls are TRBV28 and TRBJ1-5, with D maybe TRBD1 (5 bases). The V gene's germline CDR1 is MDHEN and CDR2 SYDVKM. This CDR3 has 16 residues. Trimming shortened V by 3 bases and J by 0 bases, and 12 bases separated the two germline ends. The CDR3 loop is CASSFTGRDSNQPQHF. The CDR3 coding sequence is TGTGCCAGCAGTTTTACTGGCAGGGATAGCAATCAGCCCCAGCATTTT.

CDR3 in amino acids: CAWSRGSGANVLTF. The CDR3 region has the DNA TGTGCCTGGAGTAGGGGGTCTGGGGCCAACGTCCTGACTTTC. V usage is TRBV30 and J usage is TRBJ2-6; D is possibly TRBD1 (6 bases). V gave up 2 bases and J gave up 1 base, with 6 bases separating them. Germline assignment: CDR1 GTSNPN and CDR2 SVGIG (reference sequence). The CDR3 runs 14 residues.

J is TRBJ1-1 and V is TRBV30; D ambiguous. V shed 3 bases and J shed 6 bases, with 11 bases lying between them. The CDR3 has 12 amino acids. Per germline, CDR1 GTSNPN and CDR2 SVGIG (reference sequence). The CDR3 is CAWRSQTAEAFF. Here the CDR3 DNA reads TGTGCCTGGAGATCTCAGACGGCTGAAGCTTTCTTT.

The chain uses TRBV5-1 and TRBJ1-1; a weak D match, TRBD1 (5 bases). V lost 4 bases and J 4 bases, leaving 20 bases between the germline ends. CDR3 length: 16 residues. Germline V gives CDR1 SGHRS, CDR2 YFSETQ. DNA for the CDR3: TGCGCCAGCAGCCCCCGTGGTCAGGGCTGGAGCACTGAAGCTTTCTTT. It yields the protein CASSPRGQGWSTEAFF.

V is TRBV7-8 and J is TRBJ1-5; tentatively, D is TRBD1 (5 bases). The length of the CDR3 is 16 residues. Trimming pared 2 bases from V and 1 base from J, leaving 12 bases between. Germline V lookup: CDR1 SGHVS, CDR2 FQNEAQ. The chain's CDR3 is CASSLRGQGSNQPQHF. CDR3 nucleotides: TGTGCCAGCAGCTTACGTGGGCAGGGAAGCAATCAGCCCCAGCATTTT.

The rearrangement links TRBV5-1 to TRBJ2-3, with D unresolved. Trimming left V 2 bases short and J 6 bases short, with 7 bases between. The CDR3 extends over 12 amino acids. CDR1 is SGHRS and CDR2 is YFSETQ in the germline V gene. Here the CDR3 DNA reads TGCGCCAGCAGCTTCTCAGCCGATACGCAGTATTTT. Residues: CASSFSADTQYF.

The chain couples TRBV11-2 to TRBJ1-2, with a weak D call TRBD1 (5 bases). V was clipped by 4 bases and J by 2 bases, with 14 bases between them. Germline loops: CDR1 SGHAT, CDR2 FQNNGV. This CDR3 comprises 15 residues. The CDR3 is CASSSPSTENYGYTF. CDR3 sequence (DNA): TGTGCCAGCAGCTCCCCCTCGACAGAGAACTATGGCTACACCTTC. Filled out from reference TRBV11-2 and TRBJ1-2, the complete variable domain reads EAGVAQSPRYKIIEKRQSVAFWCNPISGHATLYWYQQILGQGPKLLIQFQNNGVVDDSQLPKDRFSAERLKGVDSTLKIQPAKLEDSAVYLCASSSPSTENYGYTFGSGTRLTVV.

J is TRBJ2-7 and V is TRBV27, with TRBD2 as a possible D gene (6 bases). Trimming took off 6 bases at V and 2 bases at J, with 20 bases between the two ends. The CDR3 runs to 16 residues. Germline CDR1 reads MNHEY; CDR2 reads SMNVEV (reference sequence). DNA for the CDR3: TGTGCCAGCAGCCCGCAGAGGATGGGGGGACCCTACGAGCAGTACTTC. Translated, it gives CASSPQRMGGPYEQYF.

The chain uses TRBV5-6 and TRBJ2-6; a weak D match, TRBD2 (5 bases). The CDR3 sequence is 14 residues long. Germline loops: CDR1 SGHDT, CDR2 YYEEEE. The V and J ends lost 7 bases and 4 bases respectively, with 12 bases between them. The CDR3 DNA follows: TGTGCCAGCCGGGATCCCGGAGGGGCCAACGTCCTGACTTTC. It encodes CASRDPGGANVLTF.

This chain joins TRBV27 and TRBJ2-1; D uncertain. Trimming took 5 bases from V and 7 from J, leaving 6 bases between them. The CDR3 loop spans 11 amino acids. Germline V CDR1 and CDR2: MNHEY, SMNVEV (reference sequence). The CDR3 nucleotides read TGTGCCAGCAGTAGGGAAAATGAGCAGTTCTTC. Translation gives CASSRENEQFF.

The V call is TRBV5-4, the J call TRBJ1-1; 7 bases map to TRBD1. The germline gives CDR1 SGHNT, CDR2 YYREEE (reference sequence). The CDR3 has 12 residues. With 4 bases clipped from V and 6 bases from J, the junction kept 3 bases outside the gene matches. The CDR3 DNA is TGTGCCAGCAGCCTCGGACAGGCTGAAGCTTTCTTT. It encodes CASSLGQAEAFF.

The V and J genes are TRBV19 and TRBJ2-7; no definite D call. The germline V gene encodes CDR1 LNHDA and CDR2 SQIVND (reference sequence). V was pared by 7 bases and J by 2 bases, with 6 bases between. CDR3 length equals 11 residues. CDR3 in DNA: TGTGCCAGTAAGAACACCTACGAGCAGTACTTC. Protein: CASKNTYEQYF.

The gene calls are TRBV5-1 and TRBJ1-4, with 8 bases fitting TRBD1. Trimming removed 2 bases from V and 7 bases from J; junction bases left unmatched: 13. This CDR3 is built from 17 residues. Germline V gene sequence: CDR1 SGHRS, CDR2 YFSETQ. The CDR3 DNA sequence: TGCGCCAGCAGCTTTGGACAGGGAGGATTCGGCGGTGAAAAACTGTTTTTT. Translation: CASSFGQGGFGGEKLFF.

The genes are TRBV28 and TRBJ1-1; a possible D gene is TRBD1 (5 bases). V lost 0 bases and J 1 base, leaving 6 bases between the germline ends. The germline gives CDR1 MDHEN, CDR2 SYDVKM. This CDR3 region has 14 residues. CDR3 nucleotides: TGTGCCAGCAGTTTATGGGACACGAACACTGAAGCTTTCTTT. This gives the protein CASSLWDTNTEAFF.

The chain carries TRBV2 and TRBJ1-1; D unresolved. The ends were cut back, 7 bases at V and 7 bases at J, with 10 bases in the middle. Germline CDR1 and CDR2: SNHLY and FYNNEI. CDR3 size: 11 residues. CDR3 residues: CASNRHVEAFF. For the CDR3, the DNA is TGTGCCAGCAATCGACACGTTGAAGCTTTCTTT. Full variable domain (rest looked up from reference TRBV2 and TRBJ1-1): EPEVTQTPSHQVTQMGQEVILRCVPISNHLYFYWYRQILGQKVEFLVSFYNNEISEKSEIFDDQFSVERPDGSNFTLKIRSTKLEDSAMYFCASNRHVEAFFGQGTRLTVV.

The V call is TRBV5-1, the J call TRBJ1-2; D ambiguous. The ends were cut back, 1 base at V and 4 bases at J, with 11 bases in the middle. Germline V gene sequence: CDR1 SGHRS, CDR2 YFSETQ. The CDR3 sequence is 14 residues long. The CDR3 spells CASSLPEASYGYTF. Here the CDR3 DNA reads TGCGCCAGCAGCTTGCCCGAAGCTTCCTATGGCTACACCTTC.